The clone carrying this TCR beta chain was seen a few times. The data were obtained in a study of identical twins. One entry per CDR3 protein, called by TCRdb with MiXCR from the 5' RACE reads. Found here are under 250,000 distinct CDR3 sequences, approximately 11% of them singletons; the top ten hold 4%. This CDR3 contains 15 residues. Trimming cost V 5 bases and J 1 base, with 17 bases left between them. Germline CDR1 is DFQATT and CDR2 is SNEGSKA (reference sequence). The same data also went into a second study, on yellow fever vaccine responses in identical twins.

Specimen: memory (CD45RO+) T cells sorted from blood. The sequence derives from a woman between 18 and 29 years old in good health. The J gene is TRBJ1-1, the V gene TRBV20-1; a possible D gene is TRBD1 (6 bases). CDR3 DNA sequence: TGCAGTGCTCCGCGGGCGGGGGGCTGGAACACTGAAGCTTTCTTT. It translates to CSAPRAGGWNTEAFF.